This passage covers 9 T cell receptor beta chains from one sample sequenced in a study of CD8 T cells in Susac syndrome. RNA amounts of 0.5 to 1 ug underwent reverse transcription with random hexamers. One entry per CDR3 protein, called by TCRdb with MiXCR from the immunoSEQ multiplex PCR reads. The table shows around 280,000 distinct CDR3 sequences, with about 88% occurring only once. Sequencing was done on a sample of CD8+ T cells from PBMCs. The receptors were gathered from a human donor with multiple sclerosis.

The chain is built from TRBV9 and TRBJ1-2, with unresolved D. The ends were cut back, 4 bases at V and 8 bases at J, with 12 bases in the middle. CDR3 size: 12 residues. Germline values: CDR1 SGDLS, CDR2 YYNGEE. CDR3 sequence (DNA): TGTGCCAGCAGCCCGACGATGGGAGGCTACACCTTC. Translation: CASSPTMGGYTF.

In this sample, this clonotype turned up once. The CDR3 loop is CASSFVWDRHQETQYF. CDR3 nucleotides: TGTGCCAGCAGTTTTGTGTGGGACAGGCACCAAGAGACCCAGTACTTC. The V and J genes are TRBV28 and TRBJ2-5; 8 nucleotides align to TRBD1. Unmatched junction bases numbered 6, after V lost 3 bases and J lost 0 bases. Germline V gene sequence: CDR1 MDHEN, CDR2 SYDVKM. The CDR3 has 16 residues.

The chain is built from TRBV3-1 and TRBJ1-3; D is undetermined. The CDR3 runs 15 residues. Germline loops: CDR1 LGHDT, CDR2 YNNKEL (reference sequence). V lost 0 bases to trimming and J lost 8 bases, with 14 bases between them. The CDR3 loop is CASSQDSVLEDTIYF. The CDR3 DNA reads as TGTGCCAGCAGCCAAGATTCGGTACTAGAGGACACCATATATTTT.

The V call is TRBV9, the J call TRBJ2-2, with 9 bases matching TRBD1. Germline lookup yields CDR1 SGDLS and CDR2 YYNGEE. The CDR3 has 14 residues. Unmatched junction bases numbered 3, after V lost 3 bases and J lost 6 bases. The CDR3 protein is CASSGTGASGELFF. The CDR3 DNA is TGTGCCAGCAGCGGGACAGGGGCGTCCGGGGAGCTGTTTTTT. The whole variable domain, filled in from reference TRBV9 and TRBJ2-2, reads DSGVTQTPKHLITATGQRVTLRCSPRSGDLSVYWYQQSLDQGLQFLIQYYNGEERAKGNILERFSAQQFPDLHSELNLSSLELGDSALYFCASSGTGASGELFFGEGSRLTVL.

The chain joins TRBV15 to TRBJ2-1; 10 bases align to TRBD2. Losses at the gene ends were 5 bases for V and 2 bases for J; bases not matched to a gene: 12. CDR3 length equals 18 residues. Germline V gene data show CDR1 as LNHNV and CDR2 as YYDKDF (reference sequence). CDR3 sequence: CATSPRRSTSGAYNEQFF. The DNA for the CDR3 is TGTGCCACCAGCCCACGCCGATCTACTAGCGGGGCCTACAATGAGCAGTTCTTC.

The chain recombines TRBV1 with TRBJ1-2; TRBD1, the table's D call, was not compared with the DNA. TRBV1 is termed a pseudogene. This CDR3 spans 17 amino acids. CDR3: CTSSQPPRQELSYGYTF. In DNA form, the CDR3 reads TGCACCAGCAGCCAACCTCCTCGACAGGAGCTCTCCTATGGCTACACCTTC.

This clonotype has more than one count but fewer than ten. This chain joins TRBV28 and TRBJ2-7; D is perhaps TRBD2 (6 bases). V was trimmed by 8 bases and J by 0 bases, leaving 14 bases between them. CDR1 is MDHEN, CDR2 SYDVKM, per germline. The CDR3 has 14 amino acids. As DNA, the CDR3 is TGTGCCAGCTCGTACCCCGGGAGCTCCTACGAGCAGTACTTC. Amino acids: CASSYPGSSYEQYF.

This clonotype was observed a handful of times. The J gene is TRBJ1-6, the V gene TRBV27; weak D call: TRBD1 (6 bases). Germline V lookup: CDR1 MNHEY, CDR2 SMNVEV (reference sequence). Trimming stripped 6 bases from V and 7 bases from J, with 7 bases between. This CDR3 contains 12 residues. For the CDR3, the DNA is TGTGCCAGCAGCCAGGGGAATTCACCCCTCCACTTT. As protein: CASSQGNSPLHF.

This clonotype was recorded once. The V gene is TRBV13, the J gene TRBJ2-3, with D perhaps TRBD1 (5 bases). Germline loops: CDR1 PRHDT, CDR2 FYEKMQ (reference sequence). CDR3 length: 13 amino acids. Trimming took 5 bases from V and 6 from J, leaving 12 bases between them. CDR3 region: CASSRISGDTQYF. The CDR3 bases are TGTGCCAGCAGCCGGATTTCAGGGGATACGCAGTATTTT.